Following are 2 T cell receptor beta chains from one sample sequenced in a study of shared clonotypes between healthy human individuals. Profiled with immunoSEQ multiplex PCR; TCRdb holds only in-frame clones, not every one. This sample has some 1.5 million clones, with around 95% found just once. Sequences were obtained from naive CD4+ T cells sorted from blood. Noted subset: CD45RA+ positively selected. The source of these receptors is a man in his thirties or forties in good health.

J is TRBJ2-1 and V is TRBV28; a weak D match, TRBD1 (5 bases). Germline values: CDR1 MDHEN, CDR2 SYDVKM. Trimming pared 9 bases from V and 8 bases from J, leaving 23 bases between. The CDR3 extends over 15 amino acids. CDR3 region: CASPNGLGVWDEQFF. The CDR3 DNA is TGTGCCAGTCCTAATGGGCTAGGGGTTTGGGATGAGCAGTTCTTC.

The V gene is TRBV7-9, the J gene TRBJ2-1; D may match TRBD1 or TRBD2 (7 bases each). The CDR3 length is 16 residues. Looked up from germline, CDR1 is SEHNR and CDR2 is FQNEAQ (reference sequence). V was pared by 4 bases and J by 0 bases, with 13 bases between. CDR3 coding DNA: TGTGCCAGCAGCTCCCAGGGGGGGCACTCCTACAATGAGCAGTTCTTC. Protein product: CASSSQGGHSYNEQFF.